The 23 T cell receptor beta chains given below trace back to one sample, sequenced in a study of PD-L1 blockade in urothelial cancer (TCRdb year 2017). Receptor libraries were prepared by the immunoSEQ multiplex PCR assay. Drawn from immuneACCESS, this table holds only the in-frame rearrangements with V and J called that TCRdb kept. Clones are partly lost; checked studies trace under half to an unresolved V gene and leave the rest unexplained. This sample is represented by 70,000 or so clones; 80% to 90% of them were singletons. The ten largest clones add up to roughly 4.5% of the sample. Source: PBMCs, taken around atezolizumab (anti-PD-L1) treatment. Receptors were obtained from a man between 65 and 80 years old with urothelial cancer.

The chain couples TRBV6-1 to TRBJ1-1; TRBD1 matches at 7 bases. The ends lost 4 bases at V and 2 bases at J; junction bases unmatched: 10. The CDR3 totals 16 residues. Germline V gives CDR1 MNHNS, CDR2 SASEGT. The CDR3 region is CASSGRGTATNTEAFF. The CDR3 nucleotides read TGTGCCAGCAGTGGAAGGGGGACAGCAACCAACACTGAAGCTTTCTTT.

The V and J genes are TRBV7-8 and TRBJ1-3; D is undetermined. V was trimmed by 1 base and J by 7 bases, leaving 17 bases between them. Per the germline V gene, CDR1 is SGHVS and CDR2 is FQNEAQ. The CDR3 has 16 residues. In nucleotides, the CDR3 is TGTGCCAGCAGCTTAGAACACATTCGTCCCATGAACACCATATATTTT. Translation: CASSLEHIRPMNTIYF. Supplemented by reference TRBV7-8 and TRBJ1-3, the full variable domain reads GAGVSQSPRYKVAKRGQDVALRCDPISGHVSLFWYQQALGQGPEFLTYFQNEAQLDKSGLPSDRFFAERPEGSVSTLKIQRTQQEDSAVYLCASSLEHIRPMNTIYFGEGSWLTVV.

The gene calls are TRBV6-1 and TRBJ1-4, with no clear D. From germline, CDR1 is MNHNS and CDR2 SASEGT. The V gene lost 1 base and the J gene lost 5 bases, with 11 bases spanning the gap. The CDR3 is 15 residues long. CDR3 nucleotides: TGTGCCAGCAGTGAAGGCGCGTTCTCAAATGAAAAACTGTTTTTT. Amino acids: CASSEGAFSNEKLFF.

The V gene is TRBV12-5, the J gene TRBJ1-3; TRBD1 matches at 8 bases. This CDR3 is 15 amino acids long. From germline, CDR1 is LGHNT and CDR2 FRNRAP. V shed 3 bases and J 4 bases; nucleotides not matched to a gene: 5. Here the CDR3 DNA reads TGTGCTAGTGGTTTTCGGACAGGGTTAGGAAACACCATATATTTT. Its translation is CASGFRTGLGNTIYF.

This chain connects TRBV14 to TRBJ2-1; 14 positions match TRBD2. J lost 7 bases, V lost 5 bases, and 10 bases had no gene match. This CDR3 is 17 amino acids long. CDR1 and CDR2 from the germline V gene are SGHDN and FVKESK. In DNA form, the CDR3 reads TGTGCCAGCAGCACTCGACCCGGACTAGCGGGGGGAAATGAGCAGTTCTTC. Its translation is CASSTRPGLAGGNEQFF.

The rearrangement joins TRBV7-6 to TRBJ2-7; TRBD2 aligns across 12 bases. J lost 3 bases, V lost 6 bases, and 9 bases had no gene match. The germline CDR1 and CDR2 sequences are SGHVS and FNYEAQ. This CDR3 region has 16 residues. Written as DNA, the CDR3 is TGTGCCAGCAGACCTAGCGGGAGGGCCGGGGGCTACGAGCAGTACTTC. Translating gives CASRPSGRAGGYEQYF. Filled out from reference TRBV7-6 and TRBJ2-7, the complete variable domain reads GAGVSQSPRYKVTKRGQDVALRCDPISGHVSLYWYRQALGQGPEFLTYFNYEAQQDKSGLPNDRFSAERPEGSISTLTIQRTEQRDSAMYRCASRPSGRAGGYEQYFGPGTRLTVT.

This chain links TRBV5-5 with TRBJ2-7; possibly TRBD1 for D (5 bases). The V end lost 0 bases, the J end lost 3 bases, and 10 bases lay between the germline ends. Germline values: CDR1 SGHKS, CDR2 YYEKEE (reference sequence). CDR3 length equals 14 residues. CDR3 sequence reads: CASSLGTRDYEQYF. The CDR3 DNA reads as TGTGCCAGCAGCTTGGGGACAAGGGACTACGAGCAGTACTTC.

V and J are TRBV6-1 and TRBJ2-7; 10 bases map to TRBD1. Per germline, CDR1 MNHNS and CDR2 SASEGT. The CDR3 runs 14 residues. V dropped 6 bases and J dropped 4; count of bases not matched to a gene: 6. Written as DNA, the CDR3 is TGTGCCAGCAGGCGGACAGGGGGAAAATACGAGCAGTACTTC. Translating it yields CASRRTGGKYEQYF.

The gene calls are TRBV10-3 and TRBJ2-4, with 7 bases identical to TRBD1. V lost 4 bases to trimming and J lost 0 bases; unmatched junction nucleotides: 6. This CDR3 is 16 amino acids long. Germline CDR1 ENHRY, CDR2 SYGVKD. CDR3 coding DNA: TGTGCCATCAGTGCCGGGACAGAATTAGCCAAAAACATTCAGTACTTC. Protein sequence: CAISAGTELAKNIQYF.

The gene calls are TRBV5-1 and TRBJ2-3; tentatively, D is TRBD2 (5 bases). The CDR3 runs 15 residues. Germline values: CDR1 SGHRS, CDR2 YFSETQ. The V gene lost 0 bases and the J gene lost 0 bases, with 8 bases spanning the gap. The chain's CDR3 is CASSLDGKSTDTQYF. Written as DNA, the CDR3 is TGCGCCAGCAGCTTGGACGGGAAAAGCACAGATACGCAGTATTTT.

The chain joins TRBV15 to TRBJ1-2; a possible D gene is TRBD1 (5 bases). In germline, CDR1 is LNHNV, CDR2 YYDKDF (reference sequence). V lost 0 bases to trimming and J lost 7 bases, with 12 bases between them. This CDR3 spans 14 amino acids. The CDR3 nucleotides are TGTGCCACCAGCAGAGAGAAGGGGTTTTTTGGCTACACCTTC. Its translation is CATSREKGFFGYTF.

V gene TRBV5-1 combines with J gene TRBJ2-5, with 10 bases lining up with TRBD2. The CDR3 runs to 17 residues. The germline V gene has CDR1 SGHRS and CDR2 YFSETQ. The J segment lost 3 bases and the V segment lost 4 bases, leaving 12 bases of the junction unmatched. CDR3: CASSDPTSGTIKETQYF. CDR3 sequence (DNA): TGCGCCAGCAGCGACCCTACTAGCGGGACGATCAAAGAGACCCAGTACTTC.

This clone was found once. The rearrangement uses TRBV9 and TRBJ2-3, with 8 positions matching TRBD1. With V trimmed by 2 bases and J by 1 base, 3 bases remained unmatched. This CDR3 contains 15 residues. Germline CDR1 reads SGDLS; CDR2 reads YYNGEE. Written as DNA, the CDR3 is TGTGCCAGCAGCGTGACAGGGGCTGGCACAGATACGCAGTATTTT. This codes for CASSVTGAGTDTQYF. The full variable domain, in which reference TRBV9 and TRBJ2-3 provide the parts outside the CDR3, is DSGVTQTPKHLITATGQRVTLRCSPRSGDLSVYWYQQSLDQGLQFLIQYYNGEERAKGNILERFSAQQFPDLHSELNLSSLELGDSALYFCASSVTGAGTDTQYFGPGTRLTVL.

A word on this clone: At the DNA level, this CDR3 is encoded by other sequences in the same sample as well. The CDR3 DNA is TGTGCCAGCAGTTTACAGGGGACCACAGATACGCAGTATTTT. It translates to CASSLQGTTDTQYF. The chain joins TRBV2 to TRBJ2-3, with 7 bases matching TRBD1. CDR1 and CDR2 from the germline V gene are SNHLY and FYNNEI. This CDR3 contains 14 residues. J lost 2 bases, V lost 5 bases, and 4 bases had no gene match.

This rearrangement joins TRBV27 to TRBJ1-2, with D possibly matching TRBD1 (5 bases). CDR3 length: 14 residues. Germline V CDR1 and CDR2: MNHEY, SMNVEV (reference sequence). With 3 bases removed from V and 2 bases from J, the gap between germline ends came to 10 bases. CDR3 amino acids: CASSFGADNYGYTF. For the CDR3, the DNA is TGTGCCAGCAGTTTTGGGGCAGACAACTATGGCTACACCTTC.

The sample holds a few counts of this clone. The CDR3 spells CASSFIAGMDYEQYF. As DNA, the CDR3 is TGTGCCAGCAGTTTCATAGCGGGGATGGACTACGAGCAGTACTTC. The chain carries TRBV28 and TRBJ2-7, with TRBD2 matching over 8 bases. This CDR3 region has 15 residues. V was clipped by 3 bases and J by 3 bases; unmatched bases: 7. The germline gives CDR1 MDHEN, CDR2 SYDVKM.

This clone has a handful of counts. The rearrangement uses TRBV5-6 and TRBJ1-2; TRBD1 matches 10 bases. Germline CDR1 and CDR2: SGHDT and YYEEEE. This CDR3 has 15 residues. Trimming removed 4 bases from V and 5 bases from J; junction bases left unmatched: 8. The CDR3 region is CASSSRDRGLYGYTF. The CDR3, as DNA: TGTGCCAGCAGCAGCCGGGACAGGGGCTTATATGGCTACACCTTC.

The CDR3 loop is CASRLRRTGTGELFF. The DNA of the CDR3 is TGTGCCAGCCGGTTGAGGAGGACGGGCACCGGGGAGCTGTTTTTT. This chain links TRBV2 with TRBJ2-2; a possible D gene is TRBD2 (5 bases). V lost 8 bases and J lost 4, with 17 bases in between. The CDR3 covers 15 residues. CDR1 and CDR2 from the germline V gene are SNHLY and FYNNEI.

The sample holds one count of this clone. V gene TRBV6-8 combines with J gene TRBJ2-3, with TRBD2 matching over 14 bases. This CDR3 contains 18 residues. Trimming took 10 bases from V and 2 from J; bases not matched to a gene: 14. From germline, CDR1 is MNHGY and CDR2 SAAAGT. The CDR3 sequence is CAIIVGTSGSRITDTQYF. DNA of the CDR3: TGTGCCATCATTGTCGGGACTAGCGGGAGCCGAATCACAGATACGCAGTATTTT.

The chain couples TRBV7-8 to TRBJ2-7, with D possibly matching TRBD1 (5 bases). V was pared by 5 bases and J by 3 bases, with 14 bases between. This CDR3 comprises 14 residues. Germline lookup yields CDR1 SGHVS and CDR2 FQNEAQ. The CDR3 DNA sequence: TGTGCCAGCAGCCAAGGACACCGTAACTACGAGCAGTACTTC. It yields the protein CASSQGHRNYEQYF.

This sequence joins TRBV19 and TRBJ2-2; 11 bases are shared with TRBD2. Losses at the gene ends were 6 bases for V and 5 bases for J; bases not matched to a gene: 5. Germline lookup yields CDR1 LNHDA and CDR2 SQIVND (reference sequence). The CDR3 has 15 amino acids. The CDR3 nucleotides read TGTGCCAGTAGGAGACTAGCGGGAACAACCGGGGAGCTGTTTTTT. Amino acids: CASRRLAGTTGELFF.

This clone was counted once. The V gene is TRBV7-3, the J gene TRBJ1-2, with 7 bases aligning to TRBD1. The CDR3 loop spans 16 amino acids. With V trimmed by 5 bases and J by 8 bases, 17 bases remained unmatched. Germline CDR1 is SGHTA and CDR2 is FQGTGA. This chain's CDR3 is CASSIRDSLNLGGYTF. The DNA for the CDR3 is TGTGCCAGCAGCATCCGGGACAGCTTAAACCTGGGGGGCTACACCTTC.

This clone was seen just once. This rearrangement joins TRBV7-9 to TRBJ2-1; 11 bases agree with TRBD2. This CDR3 is built from 16 residues. After removal of 5 bases from V and 4 bases from J, the junction contained 7 bases not matched to a gene. The germline gives CDR1 SEHNR, CDR2 FQNEAQ (reference sequence). In DNA form, the CDR3 reads TGTGCCAGCAGCCGATGGACTAGCGGGCCTTACAATGAGCAGTTCTTC. This encodes CASSRWTSGPYNEQFF.